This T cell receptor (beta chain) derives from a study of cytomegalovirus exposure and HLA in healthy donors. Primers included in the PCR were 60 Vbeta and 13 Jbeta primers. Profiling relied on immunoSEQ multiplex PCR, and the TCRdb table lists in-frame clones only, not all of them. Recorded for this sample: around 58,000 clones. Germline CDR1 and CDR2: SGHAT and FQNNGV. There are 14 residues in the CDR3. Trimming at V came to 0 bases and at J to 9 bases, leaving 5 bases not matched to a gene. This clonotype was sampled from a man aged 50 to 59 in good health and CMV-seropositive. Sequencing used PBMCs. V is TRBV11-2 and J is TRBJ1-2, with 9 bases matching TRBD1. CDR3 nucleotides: TGTGCCAGCAGCTTAGAGAACACAGGGGGCAGCTACACCTTC. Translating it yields CASSLENTGGSYTF.